Each of the 29 T cell receptor beta chains below was sequenced from the same sample in a study of blood T cell repertoires in COVID-19. TCRdb's table, derived via immunoSEQ multiplex PCR, lists solely in-frame clones and lacks some. Of approximately 300,000 clones listed, 87% are singletons. The material sequenced was PBMCs or T cells enriched from blood (not recorded which). The receptors come from a woman aged 25 to 39 who had recovered from COVID-19.

V gene TRBV19 combines with J gene TRBJ2-2; TRBD2 aligns across 11 bases. CDR1 LNHDA and CDR2 SQIVND come from the germline V gene (reference sequence). This CDR3 contains 16 residues. Trimming cost V 4 bases and J 5 bases; bases outside gene matches: 6. Here the CDR3 DNA reads TGTGCCAGTAGTACCCAACTAGCGGGGGTAACCGGGGAGCTGTTTTTT. It translates to CASSTQLAGVTGELFF.

This chain links TRBV3-1 (or the pseudogene TRBV3-2) with TRBJ1-2, with D uncertain. The length of the CDR3 is 16 residues. Looked up from germline, CDR1 is LGHDT and CDR2 is YNNKEL (reference sequence). Trimming stripped 6 bases from V and 2 bases from J, with 19 bases between. The CDR3 nucleotides are TGTGCCAGCAGTCCCGGCGGGGATGGTGCGAACTATGGCTACACCTTC. Protein sequence: CASSPGGDGANYGYTF.

The chain employs TRBV6-2 or TRBV6-3 and TRBJ1-5; TRBD1 matches 7 bases. V trimming: 6 bases; J trimming: 4 bases; junction bases outside the gene matches: 9. Germline assignment: CDR1 MNHEY and CDR2 SVGEGT. The CDR3 loop spans 15 amino acids. The CDR3 DNA follows: TGTGCCAGCAGCCAGACCTTACAGGGGAATCAGCCCCAGCATTTT. This translates into CASSQTLQGNQPQHF.

The CDR3 bases are TGTGCCAGCAGCGTTGGGGGGTCCAACACCGGGGAGCTGTTTTTT. This codes for CASSVGGSNTGELFF. The genes are TRBV9 and TRBJ2-2, with a weak D call TRBD2 (6 bases). The CDR3 contains 15 residues. In germline, CDR1 is SGDLS, CDR2 YYNGEE. V was pared by 2 bases and J by 2 bases, with 10 bases between.

The J gene is TRBJ1-2, the V gene TRBV21-1; the table's TRBD1 call for D was not verified on the DNA. TRBV21-1 has pseudogene status. CDR3 length: 14 residues. The chain's CDR3 is CASSNCTGNYGYTF. In DNA, the CDR3 is TGTGCCAGCAGCAATTGTACAGGGAACTATGGCTACACCTTC.

This chain links TRBV5-4 with TRBJ1-6; D uncertain. The CDR3 length is 12 residues. CDR1 is SGHNT, CDR2 YYREEE, per germline (reference sequence). The V end was cut by 2 bases, the J end by 8 bases, with 5 bases between. CDR3 nucleotide sequence: TGTGCCAGCAGCTTCGGAGATTCACCCCTCCACTTT. Its protein product is CASSFGDSPLHF. The full variable domain, in which reference TRBV5-4 and TRBJ1-6 provide the parts outside the CDR3, is ETGVTQSPTHLIKTRGQQVTLRCSSQSGHNTVSWYQQALGQGPQFIFQYYREEENGRGNFPPRFSGLQFPNYSSELNVNALELDDSALYLCASSFGDSPLHFGNGTRLTVT.

V usage is TRBV7-8 and J usage is TRBJ1-1, with 7 nucleotides matching TRBD1. Germline values: CDR1 SGHVS, CDR2 FQNEAQ. Trimming at V came to 1 base and at J to 3 bases, leaving 5 bases not matched to a gene. The CDR3 loop spans 15 amino acids. The CDR3 spells CASSLEGAVDTEAFF. DNA for the CDR3: TGTGCCAGCAGCTTAGAGGGGGCCGTCGACACTGAAGCTTTCTTT.

The chain employs TRBV7-8 and TRBJ1-2; 8 bases agree with TRBD1. The CDR3 consists of 14 residues. V was pared by 0 bases and J by 4 bases, with 1 base of the junction left unmatched. Germline V lookup: CDR1 SGHVS, CDR2 FQNEAQ. In DNA form, the CDR3 reads TGTGCCAGCAGCTTAGCGGGGACAGGCTATGGCTACACCTTC. Amino acids: CASSLAGTGYGYTF.

The chain couples TRBV6-2 or TRBV6-3 to TRBJ2-2; no reliable D call. This CDR3 is built from 16 residues. From germline, CDR1 is MNHEY and CDR2 SVGEGT. Trimming took off 6 bases at V and 0 bases at J, with 14 bases between the two ends. The CDR3 sequence is CASSRSRVTNTGELFF. CDR3 nucleotide sequence: TGTGCCAGCAGCCGATCCCGGGTCACGAACACCGGGGAGCTGTTTTTT.

This chain uses TRBV3-1 (or the pseudogene TRBV3-2) with TRBJ2-1, with a weak D call TRBD2 (6 bases). With 4 bases removed from V and 8 bases from J, the gap between germline ends came to 15 bases. Germline V gene sequence: CDR1 LGHDT, CDR2 YNNKEL (reference sequence). This CDR3 is built from 14 residues. CDR3 nucleotides: TGTGCCAGCAGCCTGGCTAGCGTGAGATATGAGCAGTTCTTC. Its protein product is CASSLASVRYEQFF.

The rearrangement uses TRBV5-8 and TRBJ1-2, with D uncertain. Germline V gene data show CDR1 as SGHTS and CDR2 as YDEGEE. This CDR3 has 15 residues. Deletions cut 0 bases from V and 1 base from J, with 10 bases between. The CDR3 loop reads CASSLAIGVNYGYTF. In nucleotides, the CDR3 is TGTGCCAGCAGCTTGGCCATAGGAGTTAACTATGGCTACACCTTC.

This clone was seen a few times. CDR3 residues: CASSLAGGLRGYTF. CDR3 nucleotide sequence: TGTGCCAGCAGCTTAGCGGGAGGGTTGCGGGGCTACACCTTC. The gene calls are TRBV7-8 and TRBJ1-2, with unresolved D. Trimming removed 0 bases from V and 8 bases from J, with 13 bases in between. This CDR3 region has 14 residues. Germline V gene sequence: CDR1 SGHVS, CDR2 FQNEAQ.

This clone was counted a single time. The chain joins TRBV2 to TRBJ1-4; a possible D gene is TRBD1 (5 bases). This CDR3 is 16 amino acids long. Per the germline V gene, CDR1 is SNHLY and CDR2 is FYNNEI. Trimming cost V 6 bases and J 4 bases, with 18 bases left between them. CDR3 protein: CASRWGLGGFNEKLFF. The CDR3 region has the DNA TGTGCCAGCAGATGGGGCCTCGGGGGGTTTAATGAAAAACTGTTTTTT.

The CDR3 DNA reads TGTGCCAGCAGTGACAGGGTTAACACCGGGGAGCTGTTTTTT. Protein sequence: CASSDRVNTGELFF. The chain is built from TRBV25-1 and TRBJ2-2; D may be TRBD1 (5 bases). This CDR3 comprises 14 residues. CDR1 is MGHDK, CDR2 SYGVNS, per germline. Deletions cut 3 bases from V and 2 bases from J, with 7 bases between. The full variable domain, rest sourced from reference TRBV25-1 and TRBJ2-2, is EADIYQTPRYLVIGTGKKITLECSQTMGHDKMYWYQQDPGMELHLIHYSYGVNSTEKGDLSSESTVSRIRTEHFPLTLESARPSHTSQYLCASSDRVNTGELFFGEGSRLTVL.

The V and J genes are TRBV12-3 or TRBV12-4 and TRBJ1-4; D is perhaps TRBD1 (5 bases). The CDR3 has 13 residues. V dropped 6 bases and J dropped 8 bases, with 13 bases sitting between them. CDR3: CASRLVGGEKLFF. CDR3 bases: TGTGCCAGCAGATTGGTGGGGGGGGAAAAACTGTTTTTT.

V gene TRBV29-1 combines with J gene TRBJ1-1; a possible D gene is TRBD1 (5 bases). Deletions cut 2 bases from V and 5 bases from J, with 12 bases between. CDR1 and CDR2 (germline): SQVTM, ANQGSEA. CDR3 length equals 13 residues. The CDR3 sequence is CSVEPGLGTEAFF. CDR3 bases: TGCAGCGTTGAACCGGGACTAGGGACTGAAGCTTTCTTT.

Written as DNA, the CDR3 is TGTGCCAGCAGCACTGGACAGGGGGCCGGGTATGGCTACACCTTC. Protein: CASSTGQGAGYGYTF. The gene calls are TRBV7-9 and TRBJ1-2; 11 bases map to TRBD1. The CDR3 length is 15 residues. V lost 5 bases, J lost 5 bases, and 7 bases stayed unmatched. The germline V gene encodes CDR1 SEHNR and CDR2 FQNEAQ (reference sequence).

The V and J genes are TRBV30 and TRBJ2-7; TRBD2 agrees at 11 bases. The germline CDR1 and CDR2 sequences are GTSNPN and SVGIG (reference sequence). V lost 3 bases to trimming and J lost 4 bases; unmatched junction nucleotides: 14. The CDR3 contains 17 residues. CDR3 sequence: CAWSFKHSGGAAYEQYF. CDR3 nucleotide sequence: TGTGCCTGGAGCTTCAAACATAGCGGGGGGGCGGCTTACGAGCAGTACTTC.

This sequence joins TRBV12-3 or TRBV12-4 and TRBJ1-1, with D hard to call. The CDR3 totals 11 residues. With 3 bases removed from V and 6 bases from J, the gap between germline ends came to 5 bases. The chain's CDR3 is CASSLGAEAFF. The DNA of the CDR3 is TGTGCCAGCAGTTTGGGAGCTGAAGCTTTCTTT.

The rearrangement uses TRBV5-4 and TRBJ2-7, with D possibly being TRBD1 (6 bases). The CDR3 loop spans 15 amino acids. Trimming stripped 0 bases from V and 0 bases from J, with 10 bases between. In germline, CDR1 is SGHNT, CDR2 YYREEE (reference sequence). In nucleotides, the CDR3 is TGTGCCAGCAGCTTGGTCGGACAGAGCTCCTACGAGCAGTACTTC. Its translation: CASSLVGQSSYEQYF.

The chain has TRBV11-2 and TRBJ1-6; D is perhaps TRBD1 (5 bases). Germline CDR1 reads SGHAT; CDR2 reads FQNNGV. Trimming shortened V by 1 base and J by 9 bases, and 13 bases separated the two germline ends. This CDR3 has 15 amino acids. In DNA, the CDR3 is TGTGCCAGCAGCTTAGGTGGGGGGGGTCGTTCACCCCTCCACTTT. Encoded protein: CASSLGGGGRSPLHF.

In DNA form, the CDR3 reads TGTGCCAGTAGTATCGGCAGGGTATGGTATGGCTACACCTTC. This translates into CASSIGRVWYGYTF. The chain employs TRBV19 and TRBJ1-2, with D possibly TRBD1 on 5 matching bases. This CDR3 spans 14 amino acids. In germline, CDR1 is LNHDA, CDR2 SQIVND (reference sequence). V was cut by 3 bases and J by 5 bases, with 13 bases left in between. The variable domain in full, completed from reference TRBV19 and TRBJ1-2, reads DGGITQSPKYLFRKEGQNVTLSCEQNLNHDAMYWYRQDPGQGLRLIYYSQIVNDFQKGDIAEGYSVSREKKESFPLTVTSAQKNPTAFYLCASSIGRVWYGYTFGSGTRLTVV.

The chain is built from TRBV28 and TRBJ2-1; D call uncertain. Germline V gene sequence: CDR1 MDHEN, CDR2 SYDVKM. V shed 2 bases and J shed 0 bases, with 11 bases lying between them. CDR3 length equals 16 residues. CDR3 loop: CASSLRQTSSYNEQFF. For the CDR3, the DNA is TGTGCCAGCAGTTTAAGGCAGACAAGCTCCTACAATGAGCAGTTCTTC.

The V gene is TRBV7-2, the J gene TRBJ1-6; TRBD1 aligns across 7 bases. This CDR3 has 15 amino acids. Germline CDR1 reads SGHTA; CDR2 reads FQGNSA. J gave up 8 bases and V 7 bases, and 11 bases lay outside the gene matches. CDR3 amino acids: CASNQEGQTYSPLHF. DNA for the CDR3: TGTGCCAGCAACCAAGAGGGACAGACCTATTCACCCCTCCACTTT.

J is TRBJ1-5 and V is TRBV2; 7 nucleotides agree with TRBD1. The CDR3 runs 17 residues. Germline CDR1 and CDR2: SNHLY and FYNNEI. The J segment lost 0 bases and the V segment lost 6 bases, leaving 11 bases of the junction unmatched. In nucleotides, the CDR3 is TGTGCCAGCAGCCCGGACAGGCACGCGTATAGCAATCAGCCCCAGCATTTT. Encoded protein: CASSPDRHAYSNQPQHF.

The V call is TRBV2, the J call TRBJ1-5; D not certain. CDR3 length: 15 amino acids. Looked up from germline, CDR1 is SNHLY and CDR2 is FYNNEI. Trimming took 4 bases from V and 3 from J, leaving 13 bases between them. The CDR3 DNA follows: TGTGCCAGCAGTGGGACCGGACTAAACAATCAGCCCCAGCATTTT. Encoded protein: CASSGTGLNNQPQHF.

The chain is built from TRBV6-6 and TRBJ2-7, with TRBD1 matching 8 bases. CDR1 MNHNY and CDR2 SVGAGI come from the germline V gene (reference sequence). CDR3 length equals 16 residues. Losses at the gene ends were 6 bases for V and 4 bases for J; bases not matched to a gene: 14. CDR3 sequence (DNA): TGTGCCAGCAGCTCAGACAGGGGTGGTTTATCGTACGAGCAGTACTTC. It specifies CASSSDRGGLSYEQYF.

This sequence joins TRBV10-3 and TRBJ2-3; TRBD1 might be the D (5 bases). The CDR3 extends over 14 amino acids. V was clipped by 3 bases and J by 5 bases, with 12 bases between them. Germline values: CDR1 ENHRY, CDR2 SYGVKD. The chain's CDR3 is CAISDQGLGDTQYF. DNA for the CDR3: TGTGCCATCAGTGACCAGGGCCTAGGAGATACGCAGTATTTT.

This clone was seen just once. The V gene is TRBV19, the J gene TRBJ2-3; 13 positions agree with TRBD2. The J segment lost 0 bases and the V segment lost 5 bases, leaving 8 bases of the junction unmatched. The CDR3 consists of 18 residues. The germline V gene has CDR1 LNHDA and CDR2 SQIVND (reference sequence). The CDR3 coding sequence is TGTGCCAGTAGTTTCGGACTAGCGGGGGTAACTAGCACAGATACGCAGTATTTT. Encoded protein: CASSFGLAGVTSTDTQYF.